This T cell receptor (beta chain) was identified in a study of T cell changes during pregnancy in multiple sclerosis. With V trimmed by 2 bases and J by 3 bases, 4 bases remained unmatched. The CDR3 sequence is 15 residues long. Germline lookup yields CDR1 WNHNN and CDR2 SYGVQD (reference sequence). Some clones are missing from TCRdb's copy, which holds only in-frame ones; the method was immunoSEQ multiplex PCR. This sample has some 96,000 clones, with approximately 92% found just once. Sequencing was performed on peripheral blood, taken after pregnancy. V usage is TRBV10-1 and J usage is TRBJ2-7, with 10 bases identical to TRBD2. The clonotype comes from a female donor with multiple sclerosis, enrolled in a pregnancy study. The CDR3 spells CASSERTSGNYEQYF. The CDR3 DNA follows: TGCGCCAGCAGTGAGAGGACTAGCGGAAACTACGAGCAGTACTTC.